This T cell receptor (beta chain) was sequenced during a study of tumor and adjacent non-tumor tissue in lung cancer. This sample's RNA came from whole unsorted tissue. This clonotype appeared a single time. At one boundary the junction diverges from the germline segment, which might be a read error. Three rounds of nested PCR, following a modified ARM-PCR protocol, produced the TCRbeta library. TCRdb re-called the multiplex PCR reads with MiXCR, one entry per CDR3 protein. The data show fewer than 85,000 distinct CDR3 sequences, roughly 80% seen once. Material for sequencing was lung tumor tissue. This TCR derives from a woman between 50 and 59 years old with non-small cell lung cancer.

The CDR3 coding sequence is TGTGCCAGTAGACTCTACCAGGGAACAGCGAACCCCACAGTTACGCAGTATTTT. It encodes CASRLYQGTANPTVTQYF. This rearrangement joins TRBV12-3 or TRBV12-4 to TRBJ2-3; tentative D call: TRBD1 (5 bases). The CDR3 spans 18 residues.